The 14 T cell receptor beta chains in this list originate from one sample, sequenced in a study of molecular identifiers for immune sequencing clone quantification. TCRdb ran MiXCR on the PCR reads and lists one entry per CDR3 protein. The sample yields around 480,000 distinct CDR3 sequences, about 25% seen once. What was sequenced was naive CD8+ T cells from blood, with Jurkat cell RNA spiked in. As to subset: FACS-sorted CD8+CD4-CCR7+CD45RA+ naive T cells. The receptors here all came from a human donor in good health. Some libraries in this study had Jurkat cell RNA spiked in.

This clonotype was detected ten times or more. This sequence joins TRBV6-5 and TRBJ2-7, with 8 bases fitting TRBD1. The V gene end was trimmed by 6 bases and the J gene end by 6 bases; junction bases not matched to a gene: 1. In germline, CDR1 is MNHEY, CDR2 SVGAGI. CDR3 length: 11 residues. The CDR3, as DNA: TGTGCCAGCAGCGACAGGGGCGAGCAGTACTTC. This codes for CASSDRGEQYF.

On this clonotype: A much larger clonotype is one base distant, so this may be a read error. CDR3 loop: CASNVIDTSSTDTQYF. CDR3 DNA sequence: TGTGCCAGCAATGTTATAGACACTTCTAGCACAGATACGCAGTATTTT. J is TRBJ2-3 and V is TRBV2; D unresolved. Germline V gives CDR1 SNHLY, CDR2 FYNNEI. V was cut by 7 bases and J by 0 bases, with 17 bases left in between. This CDR3 region has 16 residues.

This clonotype came up many times. The rearrangement uses TRBV9 and TRBJ2-2; D unclear. This CDR3 comprises 14 residues. V lost 0 bases to trimming and J lost 4 bases, with 7 bases between them. Germline CDR1 SGDLS, CDR2 YYNGEE. CDR3 DNA sequence: TGTGCCAGCAGCGTAGGCTTCACCACCGGGGAGCTGTTTTTT. Translation: CASSVGFTTGELFF.

This clonotype was seen repeatedly, ten times or more. The rearrangement uses TRBV6-5 and TRBJ2-1; D is ambiguous. The germline V gene encodes CDR1 MNHEY and CDR2 SVGAGI. This CDR3 has 14 amino acids. V lost 2 bases, J lost 9 bases, and 14 bases lay in between. CDR3 DNA: TGTGCCAGCAGTTACGTCGGAGTTCTGAGTGAGCAGTTCTTC. It yields the protein CASSYVGVLSEQFF.

This clonotype was counted at least ten times. The genes are TRBV6-2 or TRBV6-3 and TRBJ1-1; 7 bases agree with TRBD1. J gave up 5 bases and V 5 bases, and 8 bases lay outside the gene matches. Germline CDR1 MNHEY, CDR2 SVGEGT. The CDR3 runs to 14 residues. CDR3 DNA: TGTGCCAGCAGTACGACAGGGAAGTTGACTGAAGCTTTCTTT. Protein product: CASSTTGKLTEAFF.

The chain uses TRBV5-1 and TRBJ2-7, with 8 bases matching TRBD1. The trim removed 1 base at V and 4 bases at J, leaving 7 bases unmatched. The CDR3 is 15 amino acids. CDR1 is SGHRS, CDR2 YFSETQ, per germline. CDR3 nucleotides: TGCGCCAGCAGCTTGTTCCCCGGACAGGGATACGAGCAGTACTTC. It codes for CASSLFPGQGYEQYF.

V usage is TRBV6-2 or TRBV6-3 and J usage is TRBJ1-5, with D possibly being TRBD1 (6 bases). Germline CDR1 reads MNHEY; CDR2 reads SVGEGT. The ends were cut back, 6 bases at V and 6 bases at J, with 18 bases in the middle. The CDR3 covers 15 residues. The CDR3 region is CASRSPRGPVQPQHF. Written as DNA, the CDR3 is TGTGCCAGCAGATCACCCAGGGGACCCGTTCAGCCCCAGCATTTT.

The J gene is TRBJ2-7, the V gene TRBV4-1; the D is unclear. This CDR3 is built from 15 residues. Germline lookup yields CDR1 MGHRA and CDR2 YSYEKL. Deletions cut 1 base from V and 2 bases from J, with 12 bases between. CDR3 loop: CASSQVGPTAYEQYF. Here the CDR3 DNA reads TGCGCCAGCAGCCAAGTAGGTCCTACAGCCTACGAGCAGTACTTC.

This clonotype has more than one count but fewer than ten. The chain links TRBV3-1 to TRBJ1-3; D unresolved. This CDR3 has 16 amino acids. V lost 0 bases and J lost 1, with 10 bases in between. From germline, CDR1 is LGHDT and CDR2 YNNKEL (reference sequence). The CDR3 DNA sequence: TGTGCCAGCAGCCAAGATTCGGCGGCATCTGGAAACACCATATATTTT. Amino acid sequence: CASSQDSAASGNTIYF.

The V and J genes are TRBV24-1 and TRBJ2-6; 7 positions agree with TRBD2. The CDR3 is 16 amino acids. J was trimmed by 3 bases and V by 1 base; bases with no gene match: 2. Germline CDR1 reads KGHDR; CDR2 reads SFDVKD. This CDR3 is CATSDFAGDGANVLTF. In DNA, the CDR3 is TGTGCCACCAGTGATTTTGCGGGGGATGGGGCCAACGTCCTGACTTTC.

The chain uses TRBV5-1 and TRBJ1-1; no reliable D call. This CDR3 region has 13 residues. Germline V gene lookup returns CDR1 SGHRS and CDR2 YFSETQ. Trimming took 3 bases from V and 7 from J, leaving 13 bases between them. CDR3 residues: CASSWTQENEAFF. For the CDR3, the DNA is TGCGCCAGCAGCTGGACCCAGGAGAATGAAGCTTTCTTT.

This clonotype turned up a few times. The chain employs TRBV5-5 and TRBJ1-3; the D is unclear. The CDR3 loop spans 15 amino acids. Trimming cost V 1 base and J 0 bases, with 8 bases left between them. Germline loops: CDR1 SGHKS, CDR2 YYEKEE (reference sequence). CDR3 sequence reads: CASSLSSGSGNTIYF. The CDR3 nucleotides read TGTGCCAGCAGCTTGTCTTCCGGCTCTGGAAACACCATATATTTT.

There are many counts of this clonotype. The genes are TRBV7-9 and TRBJ2-7; the match to TRBD1 covers 9 bases. The junction had 6 bases not matched to a gene; V was cut back by 3 bases and J by 3 bases. The V gene's germline CDR1 is SEHNR and CDR2 FQNEAQ (reference sequence). The CDR3 has 15 residues. The CDR3 DNA is TGTGCCAGCAGCTTGGGCGCGGGACAGGGCTACGAGCAGTACTTC. Translation gives CASSLGAGQGYEQYF.

The rearrangement links TRBV4-3 to TRBJ2-3; TRBD2 matches 9 bases. The CDR3 contains 17 residues. The V gene end was trimmed by 3 bases and the J gene end by 4 bases; junction bases not matched to a gene: 11. Germline assignment: CDR1 LGHNA and CDR2 YSLEER. CDR3 DNA: TGCGCCAGCAGCCACTCGAGGGCGGGGGGGCCCGCAGATACGCAGTATTTT. Its translation is CASSHSRAGGPADTQYF.